The 28 T cell receptor beta chains listed next were all sequenced from one sample in a study of cytomegalovirus exposure and HLA in healthy donors. In the PCR, 60 Vbeta and 13 Jbeta primers were used. Some clones are missing from TCRdb's copy, which holds only in-frame ones; the method was immunoSEQ multiplex PCR. The repertoire holds fewer than 250,000 clones, less than 85% seen once, with 4% to 5% in the top ten. Sequenced sample: PBMCs. These receptors all stem from a young man in good health and CMV-seropositive.

This chain uses TRBV6-1 with TRBJ2-7; 10 nucleotides match TRBD1. The V gene's germline CDR1 is MNHNS and CDR2 SASEGT. There are 17 residues in the CDR3. The J segment lost 2 bases and the V segment lost 3 bases, leaving 10 bases of the junction unmatched. The CDR3 protein is CASSDPTRGQGTYEQYF. The CDR3 DNA reads as TGTGCCAGCAGTGACCCTACGAGGGGACAGGGGACCTACGAGCAGTACTTC.

Points on this clone: Germline and junction disagree at one end, which may indicate a read error. This chain uses TRBV5-1 with TRBJ2-5; 10 nucleotides line up with TRBD2. The CDR3 extends over 15 amino acids. Germline V gene lookup returns CDR1 SGHRS and CDR2 YFSETQ. The CDR3, as DNA: TGCGCCAGCAGCTTTAGCGGGAGGATTCAAGAGGCCCAGTACTTC. This sequence encodes CASSFSGRIQEAQYF.

The genes are TRBV10-3 and TRBJ1-6; 10 bases are a match to TRBD1. The germline V gene encodes CDR1 ENHRY and CDR2 SYGVKD. V lost 7 bases, J lost 8 bases, and 5 bases stayed unmatched. The CDR3 length is 14 residues. CDR3 nucleotides: TGTGCCATCAAAGACAGGGGGCTTGATTCACCCCTCCACTTT. It translates to CAIKDRGLDSPLHF.

The V call is TRBV21-1, the J call TRBJ1-3; the table gives TRBD1 as D, unverified against the DNA. TRBV21-1 is designated a pseudogene. The CDR3 totals 15 residues. The CDR3 loop reads CASSKRDNSGNTIYF. CDR3 DNA: TGTGCCAGCAGCAAAAGGGACAACTCTGGAAACACCATATATTTT.

The chain uses TRBV4-1 and TRBJ2-1, with 8 bases that match TRBD1. The germline CDR1 and CDR2 sequences are MGHRA and YSYEKL. Unmatched junction bases numbered 4, after V lost 1 base and J lost 5 bases. This CDR3 has 15 amino acids. CDR3 DNA: TGCGCCAGCAGCCAAGCCGGGACAGGACACAATGAGCAGTTCTTC. This sequence encodes CASSQAGTGHNEQFF.

The chain couples TRBV5-6 to TRBJ2-1; 12 bases are shared with TRBD2. The CDR3 runs 17 residues. CDR1 and CDR2 (germline): SGHDT, YYEEEE. V was pared by 3 bases and J by 1 base, with 5 bases of the junction left unmatched. Here the CDR3 reads CASSSRLAGASYNEQFF. The CDR3 region has the DNA TGTGCCAGCAGCTCGAGACTAGCGGGGGCTTCCTACAATGAGCAGTTCTTC.

The rearrangement links TRBV4-2 to TRBJ2-1; 10 bases map to TRBD2. V gave up 4 bases and J gave up 12 bases; unmatched junction bases: 6. Germline V CDR1 and CDR2: LGHNA, YNFKEQ. This CDR3 comprises 13 residues. In DNA form, the CDR3 reads TGTGCCAGCAGCCGAGCGGGGGGGCGGGGGCAGTTCTTC. It encodes CASSRAGGRGQFF.

The chain couples TRBV6-6 to TRBJ1-2; no definite D call. The length of the CDR3 is 15 residues. The germline CDR1 and CDR2 sequences are MNHNY and SVGAGI (reference sequence). V lost 2 bases, J lost 6 bases, and 16 bases lay in between. CDR3 DNA: TGTGCCAGCAGTTACGGTAGGATCAGGTCGGATGGCTACACCTTC. Its translation: CASSYGRIRSDGYTF.

The chain couples TRBV11-3 to TRBJ2-3, with 8 nucleotides matching TRBD1. Germline V lookup: CDR1 SGHNT, CDR2 YENEEA. The CDR3 is 15 amino acids. With V trimmed by 4 bases and J by 8 bases, 11 bases remained unmatched. CDR3 loop: CASSSTGAPPGTQYF. The CDR3, as DNA: TGTGCCAGCAGCTCGACAGGGGCCCCCCCGGGTACGCAGTATTTT.

The rearrangement uses TRBV10-3 and TRBJ2-1; 7 bases are a match to TRBD2. The length of the CDR3 is 14 residues. J gave up 8 bases and V 8 bases, and 12 bases lay outside the gene matches. CDR1 and CDR2 from the germline V gene are ENHRY and SYGVKD. The CDR3 loop is CAIGGGPLPDEQFF. The DNA of the CDR3 is TGTGCCATCGGGGGGGGACCACTCCCGGATGAGCAGTTCTTC.

V gene TRBV18 combines with J gene TRBJ2-7, with 15 bases identical to TRBD2. The J segment lost 7 bases and the V segment lost 4 bases, leaving 8 bases of the junction unmatched. Germline loops: CDR1 KGHSH, CDR2 LQKENI. CDR3 length: 16 amino acids. The DNA of the CDR3 is TGTGCCAGCTCACGCCGGACTAGCGGGGGGGATTGGGAGCAGTACTTC. Its protein is CASSRRTSGGDWEQYF.

The chain recombines TRBV5-6 with TRBJ2-5, with D maybe TRBD1 (5 bases). The V and J ends lost 4 bases and 6 bases respectively, with 16 bases between them. The CDR3 sequence is 14 residues long. The germline V gene encodes CDR1 SGHDT and CDR2 YYEEEE. The CDR3 bases are TGTGCCAGCAGCGCGCCCCCAGGGCAGCAGACCCAGTACTTC. It codes for CASSAPPGQQTQYF.

V is TRBV7-2 and J is TRBJ1-5, with 7 bases that match TRBD1. Germline CDR1 is SGHTA and CDR2 is FQGNSA. This CDR3 has 14 residues. The junction had 7 bases not matched to a gene; V was cut back by 5 bases and J by 6 bases. CDR3 amino acids: CASSPRGSGQPQHF. In DNA, the CDR3 is TGTGCCAGCAGCCCCAGGGGGTCGGGTCAGCCCCAGCATTTT.

This rearrangement joins TRBV9 to TRBJ1-6, with D possibly matching TRBD1 (5 bases). The CDR3 totals 14 residues. From germline, CDR1 is SGDLS and CDR2 YYNGEE. Between the trimmed V and J ends, which lost 0 bases and 6 bases, there was a span of 7 bases. The DNA of the CDR3 is TGTGCCAGCAGCGTAGGCCAGGGTAATTCACCCCTCCACTTT. Amino acids: CASSVGQGNSPLHF.

The chain recombines TRBV6-5 with TRBJ1-1, with D perhaps TRBD1 (5 bases). CDR1 and CDR2 from the germline V gene are MNHEY and SVGAGI. V was clipped by 6 bases and J by 0 bases, with 14 bases between them. This CDR3 has 15 amino acids. CDR3: CASRPPGSMNTEAFF. Here the CDR3 DNA reads TGTGCCAGCAGACCCCCAGGGTCCATGAACACTGAAGCTTTCTTT.

The table lists this clone with a count of one. This sequence joins TRBV9 and TRBJ2-1; 8 bases line up with TRBD2. Germline V gene sequence: CDR1 SGDLS, CDR2 YYNGEE. The CDR3 runs to 16 residues. The junction had 9 bases not matched to a gene; V was cut back by 4 bases and J by 3 bases. CDR3 amino acids: CASSPLGRGVYNEQFF. The CDR3, as DNA: TGTGCCAGCAGCCCCTTGGGGCGGGGGGTCTACAATGAGCAGTTCTTC. Filled out from reference TRBV9 and TRBJ2-1, the complete variable domain reads DSGVTQTPKHLITATGQRVTLRCSPRSGDLSVYWYQQSLDQGLQFLIQYYNGEERAKGNILERFSAQQFPDLHSELNLSSLELGDSALYFCASSPLGRGVYNEQFFGPGTRLTVL.

Points on this clone: Mismatch with germline at one junction end may stem from a read error. V is TRBV7-7 and J is TRBJ2-1; unclear D gene. Germline CDR1 is SSHAT and CDR2 is FNYEAQ (reference sequence). CDR3 length: 13 amino acids. CDR3 sequence reads: CASSLAPPNEQFF. The CDR3 nucleotides are TGTGCTAGCAGCTTAGCCCCTCCCAATGAGCAGTTCTTC.

CDR3 nucleotides: TGTGCCAGCAGCTTCGGGATAACCGGGACAGGGCGAATTTCACCCCTCCACTTT. It encodes CASSFGITGTGRISPLHF. The chain combines TRBV27 with TRBJ1-6; TRBD1 matches 9 bases. The CDR3 sequence is 18 residues long. V lost 6 bases to trimming and J lost 9 bases; unmatched junction nucleotides: 18. Germline lookup yields CDR1 MNHEY and CDR2 SMNVEV (reference sequence).

This chain connects TRBV10-3 to TRBJ1-2; D might be TRBD1 (6 bases). The V and J ends lost 0 bases and 6 bases respectively, with 11 bases between them. The CDR3 runs 14 residues. CDR1 is ENHRY, CDR2 SYGVKD, per germline. The CDR3, as DNA: TGTGCCATCAGTGAGTCCTACAGGGTAAATGGCTACACCTTC. It specifies CAISESYRVNGYTF.

V is TRBV25-1 and J is TRBJ2-7; 8 nucleotides agree with TRBD1. From germline, CDR1 is MGHDK and CDR2 SYGVNS. The CDR3 spans 13 residues. V was clipped by 3 bases and J by 2 bases; unmatched bases: 0. CDR3 region: CASSEGQAYEQYF. CDR3 DNA: TGTGCCAGCAGTGAGGGACAGGCCTACGAGCAGTACTTC.

The chain uses TRBV28 and TRBJ2-7; 8 bases are shared with TRBD2. The V and J ends lost 5 bases and 5 bases, in that order; junction bases with no gene match: 17. The CDR3 runs 17 residues. CDR1 MDHEN and CDR2 SYDVKM come from the germline V gene. The CDR3 sequence: CASSPIRGRSVFHEQYF. The CDR3 DNA is TGTGCCAGCAGTCCGATCCGCGGGAGGTCAGTTTTCCACGAGCAGTACTTC.

The chain carries TRBV19 and TRBJ1-1; tentative D call: TRBD1 (5 bases). The CDR3 runs 15 residues. The V and J ends lost 8 bases and 3 bases respectively, with 19 bases between them. Germline V gene lookup returns CDR1 LNHDA and CDR2 SQIVND (reference sequence). In DNA, the CDR3 is TGTGCCAGTGGGGAACATCCTGGAGGGGACACTGAAGCTTTCTTT. This codes for CASGEHPGGDTEAFF.

The V call is TRBV5-1, the J call TRBJ2-1; 10 positions agree with TRBD2. V trimming: 4 bases; J trimming: 5 bases; junction bases outside the gene matches: 6. CDR3 length: 15 amino acids. Germline loops: CDR1 SGHRS, CDR2 YFSETQ. In DNA form, the CDR3 reads TGCGCCAGCAGCCCCAGCGGGAGGGAACACAATGAGCAGTTCTTC. The encoded protein is CASSPSGREHNEQFF.

This clone was detected once. V gene TRBV5-4 combines with J gene TRBJ2-3; TRBD2 is a possible D gene (6 bases). Germline CDR1 and CDR2: SGHNT and YYREEE (reference sequence). The CDR3 covers 13 residues. Trimming left V 10 bases short and J 6 bases short, with 18 bases between. The CDR3 DNA follows: TGTGCCGGAGCGGGCGAATGGGGCGATACGCAGTATTTT. Its protein product is CAGAGEWGDTQYF. Drawing the rest from reference TRBV5-4 and TRBJ2-3, the complete variable domain is ETGVTQSPTHLIKTRGQQVTLRCSSQSGHNTVSWYQQALGQGPQFIFQYYREEENGRGNFPPRFSGLQFPNYSSELNVNALELDDSALYLCAGAGEWGDTQYFGPGTRLTVL.

The chain employs TRBV7-6 and TRBJ2-7, with D possibly TRBD2 on 7 matching bases. Between the trimmed V and J ends, which lost 5 bases and 4 bases, there was a span of 18 bases. The CDR3 contains 15 residues. Germline V CDR1 and CDR2: SGHVS, FNYEAQ. The CDR3 is CASSLGGAGAYEQYF. The CDR3 DNA follows: TGTGCCAGCAGCCTAGGAGGGGCGGGGGCTTACGAGCAGTACTTC.

The chain links TRBV27 to TRBJ2-3, with a tentative D call TRBD1 (5 bases). Germline values: CDR1 MNHEY, CDR2 SMNVEV (reference sequence). CDR3 size: 13 residues. The CDR3 DNA is TGTGCAATACGACAGCTTGGCTCTTATACGCAGTATTTT. Translated: CAIRQLGSYTQYF.

V is TRBV7-9 and J is TRBJ2-3; possibly TRBD2 for D (5 bases). Trimming cost V 1 base and J 2 bases, with 10 bases left between them. Germline V gives CDR1 SEHNR, CDR2 FQNEAQ (reference sequence). The CDR3 contains 15 residues. The CDR3 sequence is CASSLGGYATDTQYF. The CDR3 DNA reads TGTGCCAGCAGCTTAGGAGGGTATGCCACAGATACGCAGTATTTT.

Note on this clone: This sample includes further DNA sequences coding for the same CDR3. The chain links TRBV11-3 to TRBJ2-7, with 9 positions matching TRBD1. V lost 5 bases, J lost 5 bases, and 10 bases stayed unmatched. The CDR3 contains 15 residues. CDR1 is SGHNT, CDR2 YENEEA, per germline. Here the CDR3 DNA reads TGTGCCAGCAGCCTTGGGGGGACAGGGATCCACGAGCAGTACTTC. Its translation is CASSLGGTGIHEQYF.